One sample yielded the 30 T cell receptor beta chains listed below, sequenced in a study of blood T cells in healthy people across ages. With a J-beta primer mix and a sample-barcoded 5' primer, a second PCR ran about 7 to 12 cycles. One entry per CDR3 protein results from TCRdb running MiXCR on the 5' RACE reads. The sample includes 800,000 or so distinct CDR3 sequences, less than 60% of them seen just once. Source material: blood. These receptors originate from a man at least 80 years old in good health.

This clonotype was observed a few times. J is TRBJ2-3 and V is TRBV20-1, with TRBD2 identical over 8 bases. CDR1 and CDR2 (germline): DFQATT, SNEGSKA (reference sequence). This CDR3 is 13 amino acids long. V shed 7 bases, J shed 2 bases, and the junction held 5 bases outside the gene matches. The chain's CDR3 is CSVVAGSTDTQYF. The CDR3 nucleotides read TGCAGTGTTGTAGCGGGGTCCACAGATACGCAGTATTTT.

The J gene is TRBJ2-1, the V gene TRBV12-3 or TRBV12-4, with 10 bases identical to TRBD2. V shed 5 bases and J 6 bases; nucleotides not matched to a gene: 7. The CDR3 loop spans 15 amino acids. CDR3 DNA: TGTGCCAGCAGTAGAGCTAGCGGGGGACTCAATGAGCAGTTCTTC. As protein: CASSRASGGLNEQFF.

This clonotype occurred once. V and J are TRBV6-1 and TRBJ2-3; either TRBD1 or TRBD2 may fit D (5 bases each). Trimming pared 8 bases from V and 3 bases from J, leaving 21 bases between. Germline V gene lookup returns CDR1 MNHNS and CDR2 SASEGT. This CDR3 is built from 16 residues. The DNA for the CDR3 is TGTGCCAGCCTCCCGGGGCAGGGTATGATTACAGATACGCAGTATTTT. It yields the protein CASLPGQGMITDTQYF.

The gene calls are TRBV4-1 and TRBJ2-1; D is possibly TRBD1 or TRBD2 (5 bases each). The germline gives CDR1 MGHRA, CDR2 YSYEKL. This CDR3 is 13 amino acids long. Trimming removed 8 bases from V and 9 bases from J, with 17 bases in between. CDR3 in DNA: TGCGCCAGCTCCCCCCCGGCTGGGGGTGAGCAGTTCTTC. Protein sequence: CASSPPAGGEQFF.

The rearrangement joins TRBV20-1 to TRBJ1-3, with D unclear. V was shortened by 5 bases and J by 0 bases, with 17 bases between the two germline ends. Germline CDR1 and CDR2: DFQATT and SNEGSKA (reference sequence). CDR3 length: 16 residues. CDR3: CSAPRPGRSSGNTIYF. In DNA, the CDR3 is TGCAGTGCTCCTCGCCCCGGTAGGAGCTCTGGAAACACCATATATTTT.

This clonotype has a count of ten or more. CDR3 residues: CASSLSRSYEQYF. The DNA of the CDR3 is TGTGCCAGCAGCTTAAGCAGGAGTTACGAGCAGTACTTC. The chain uses TRBV27 and TRBJ2-7; the D is unclear. The V gene's germline CDR1 is MNHEY and CDR2 SMNVEV (reference sequence). Trimming left V 6 bases short and J 4 bases short, with 13 bases between. This CDR3 is built from 13 residues.

A few counts support this clonotype. V is TRBV7-2 and J is TRBJ2-4; D perhaps matches TRBD2 (6 bases). In germline, CDR1 is SGHTA, CDR2 FQGNSA. V was trimmed by 4 bases and J by 7 bases, leaving 17 bases between them. This CDR3 has 15 amino acids. CDR3 bases: TGTGCCAGCAGCTCCCCGGAGGGGCGGGTGAACATTCAGTACTTC. Amino acid sequence: CASSSPEGRVNIQYF.

The chain employs TRBV2 and TRBJ2-7, with D possibly matching TRBD2 (5 bases). Germline CDR1 is SNHLY and CDR2 is FYNNEI. Trimming stripped 7 bases from V and 5 bases from J, with 6 bases between. The CDR3 contains 10 residues. CDR3 sequence (DNA): TGTGCCAGCATGACTAACGAGCAGTACTTC. It is translated as CASMTNEQYF.

This chain connects TRBV7-9 to TRBJ2-1, with 7 bases fitting TRBD2. Germline assignment: CDR1 SEHNR and CDR2 FQNEAQ (reference sequence). The CDR3 runs to 15 residues. V lost 5 bases, J lost 3 bases, and 7 bases stayed unmatched. The CDR3 reads CASSPFSGGYNEQFF. CDR3 DNA: TGTGCCAGCAGCCCCTTTTCGGGGGGCTACAATGAGCAGTTCTTC.

The gene calls are TRBV11-2 and TRBJ2-5; D call uncertain. CDR1 is SGHAT, CDR2 FQNNGV, per germline. The CDR3 runs 14 residues. V lost 6 bases, J lost 2 bases, and 13 bases lay in between. CDR3 in DNA: TGTGCCAGCAGTCTCAGGACCTTTCAAGAGACCCAGTACTTC. Encoded protein: CASSLRTFQETQYF.

The J gene is TRBJ1-6, the V gene TRBV4-1; no reliable D call. Trimming took off 0 bases at V and 8 bases at J, with 5 bases between the two ends. The germline CDR1 and CDR2 sequences are MGHRA and YSYEKL. The CDR3 consists of 13 residues. The CDR3 DNA sequence: TGCGCCAGCAGCCAAGATGAGGATTCACCCCTCCACTTT. It codes for CASSQDEDSPLHF.

This chain joins TRBV28 and TRBJ1-1, with TRBD1 identical over 8 bases. The V gene end was trimmed by 2 bases and the J gene end by 5 bases; junction bases not matched to a gene: 4. Germline loops: CDR1 MDHEN, CDR2 SYDVKM. The CDR3 consists of 14 residues. The CDR3 region has the DNA TGTGCCAGCAGTTTACAGGGGGCATCAACTGAAGCTTTCTTT. It codes for CASSLQGASTEAFF.

Note on this clonotype: A much larger clone differs by one base, so this may be a read error. V is TRBV24-1 and J is TRBJ2-5; D gene uncertain. Germline V CDR1 and CDR2: KGHDR, SFDVKD. This CDR3 is built from 12 residues. V was shortened by 7 bases and J by 11 bases, with 16 bases between the two germline ends. The CDR3 nucleotides read TGTGCCACCAGATCTTATCGCAATGAGCAGTACTTC. This gives the protein CATRSYRNEQYF.

CDR3 in amino acids: CASSLAWLGLAGNTDTQYF. CDR3 bases: TGTGCCAGCAGCTTAGCATGGTTGGGGCTAGCGGGGAACACAGATACGCAGTATTTT. The V and J genes are TRBV7-2 and TRBJ2-3; 9 nucleotides agree with TRBD2. The CDR3 has 19 residues. V lost 0 bases and J lost 2; bases outside the gene matches: 12. Germline V CDR1 and CDR2: SGHTA, FQGNSA.

This clonotype was observed a handful of times. This sequence joins TRBV5-1 and TRBJ2-5; no firm D call. Trimming stripped 0 bases from V and 1 base from J, with 10 bases between. This CDR3 is built from 15 residues. Germline V gene lookup returns CDR1 SGHRS and CDR2 YFSETQ. CDR3 coding DNA: TGCGCCAGCAGCTTGGGAAGTCCCTCCCAAGAGACCCAGTACTTC. Translating it yields CASSLGSPSQETQYF.

The table lists this clonotype with a count of one. Mismatch with germline at one junction end may stem from a read error. The chain combines TRBV9 with TRBJ2-1; D may be TRBD2 (5 bases). Germline CDR1 reads SGDLS; CDR2 reads YYNGEE. The CDR3 has 17 residues. Written as DNA, the CDR3 is TGTGCCAGCAGCGTAGCTACTGGTCGAGCTAGCTACGATGAGCAGTTCTTC. This translates into CASSVATGRASYDEQFF.

This clonotype was recorded many times. The rearrangement links TRBV28 to TRBJ1-2; 8 bases are a match to TRBD1. Germline V lookup: CDR1 MDHEN, CDR2 SYDVKM. This CDR3 is 14 amino acids long. The CDR3 DNA reads as TGTGCTATAAACCGGGACAGGTCGGCCTATGGCTACACCTTC. This translates into CAINRDRSAYGYTF.

V gene TRBV5-1 combines with J gene TRBJ2-7; 8 bases fit TRBD2. Trimming took 4 bases from V and 1 from J; bases not matched to a gene: 13. Germline V gene sequence: CDR1 SGHRS, CDR2 YFSETQ. This CDR3 spans 17 amino acids. The CDR3 sequence is CASSPQPGAGVSYEQYF. The CDR3 DNA reads as TGCGCCAGCAGCCCCCAACCGGGAGCGGGAGTTTCCTACGAGCAGTACTTC.

The chain uses TRBV21-1 and TRBJ2-5; the table gives TRBD2 as D, unverified against the DNA. TRBV21-1 is shown as a pseudogene. The CDR3 has 18 amino acids. The CDR3 DNA sequence: TGTGCCAGCAGCAAAAAAGAAGTAGCGGGAGTAGGTCAAGAGACCCAGTACTTC. It specifies CASSKKEVAGVGQETQYF.

This clonotype was recorded many times. Here the CDR3 reads CASSTSGRDNEQFF. DNA for the CDR3: TGTGCCAGCAGCACAAGCGGGCGGGACAATGAGCAGTTCTTC. The chain employs TRBV7-2 and TRBJ2-1, with D maybe TRBD2 (6 bases). V gave up 5 bases and J gave up 5 bases, with 13 bases separating them. Germline V gene data show CDR1 as SGHTA and CDR2 as FQGNSA. The CDR3 runs 14 residues.

Points on this clonotype: A clone one base away is much larger, so this may be a read error. The rearrangement links TRBV12-3 or TRBV12-4 to TRBJ1-2; 7 positions match TRBD1. V lost 3 bases, J lost 6 bases, and 7 bases stayed unmatched. CDR3 length: 14 residues. The CDR3 sequence: CASSLEGGGHGYTF. The CDR3 DNA reads as TGTGCCAGCAGTTTGGAAGGAGGGGGCCATGGCTACACCTTC.

About this clonotype: A read error may produce the germline difference seen at one junction end. V is TRBV3-1 and J is TRBJ2-3; TRBD2 might be the D (6 bases). The CDR3 contains 15 residues. CDR1 is LGHDT and CDR2 is YNNKEL in the germline V gene (reference sequence). The CDR3 protein is CANSLILGGPDTQYF. The DNA of the CDR3 is TGTGCCAACAGCCTTATTTTAGGAGGGCCGGATACGCAGTATTTT.

The rearrangement links TRBV7-3 to TRBJ2-1; D assignment may be TRBD1 or TRBD2 (5 bases each). The CDR3 runs 12 residues. Trimming shortened V by 5 bases and J by 12 bases, and 14 bases separated the two germline ends. The V gene's germline CDR1 is SGHTA and CDR2 FQGTGA. The DNA of the CDR3 is TGTGCCAGCAGCGGCGCCGGGACCAGGCAGTTCTTC. The encoded protein is CASSGAGTRQFF.

The chain is built from TRBV29-1 and TRBJ2-1, with D tentatively TRBD2 (5 bases). V lost 1 base to trimming and J lost 12 bases, with 19 bases between them. This CDR3 is built from 14 residues. Germline loops: CDR1 SQVTM, CDR2 ANQGSEA. The DNA of the CDR3 is TGCAGCGTTGAAGTGGATCAAGGCCAACGGGGGCAGTTCTTC. Encoded protein: CSVEVDQGQRGQFF.

The chain carries TRBV7-2 and TRBJ1-4; 7 bases map to TRBD1. In germline, CDR1 is SGHTA, CDR2 FQGNSA. The CDR3 totals 16 residues. The V segment lost 2 bases and the J segment 3 bases; nucleotides outside the gene matches: 6. The CDR3 spells CASSLNRGSANEKLFF. Written as DNA, the CDR3 is TGTGCCAGCAGCTTAAACAGGGGATCAGCTAATGAAAAACTGTTTTTT.

This clonotype has a handful of counts. A much larger clone differs from this one at a single base, so this may be a read error. The chain has TRBV12-3 or TRBV12-4 and TRBJ2-1; D remains unclear. The CDR3 contains 14 residues. V was trimmed by 6 bases and J by 13 bases, leaving 22 bases between them. CDR3 coding DNA: TGTGCCAGCAGCCCCTCTAGTGGGGTCACGACCCAGTTCTTC. This translates into CASSPSSGVTTQFF.

The V and J genes are TRBV28 and TRBJ2-3; D unclear. The V end was cut by 1 base, the J end by 0 bases, with 14 bases between. The CDR3 has 17 residues. Germline CDR1 reads MDHEN; CDR2 reads SYDVKM. CDR3 in amino acids: CASSLFPRRTSTDTQYF. CDR3 in DNA: TGTGCCAGCAGTTTATTCCCTCGCCGCACTAGCACAGATACGCAGTATTTT.

This clonotype turned up a few times. The chain combines TRBV7-9 with TRBJ1-6, with a possible D match to TRBD1 (6 bases). Per germline, CDR1 SEHNR and CDR2 FQNEAQ (reference sequence). This CDR3 is 15 amino acids long. The ends were cut back, 4 bases at V and 7 bases at J, with 14 bases in the middle. CDR3 nucleotide sequence: TGTGCCAGCAGCTCCGGAGGACAGCCGAATTCACCCCTCCACTTT. It codes for CASSSGGQPNSPLHF.

This clonotype was observed at least ten times. The chain is built from TRBV20-1 and TRBJ2-7; 8 nucleotides agree with TRBD2. The CDR3 consists of 15 residues. Trimming at V came to 0 bases and at J to 4 bases, leaving 8 bases not matched to a gene. Germline CDR1 reads DFQATT; CDR2 reads SNEGSKA (reference sequence). CDR3 DNA sequence: TGCAGTGCTAGAGACGCGGGACTAGGGACTTACGAGCAGTACTTC. Protein product: CSARDAGLGTYEQYF.

This chain connects TRBV5-1 to TRBJ2-1; D is unclear. V lost 4 bases and J lost 0, with 11 bases in between. Germline V CDR1 and CDR2: SGHRS, YFSETQ. CDR3 length: 15 amino acids. CDR3 sequence: CASSPRLNSYNEQFF. The CDR3 DNA is TGCGCCAGCAGCCCGAGACTGAACTCCTACAATGAGCAGTTCTTC.